This T cell receptor beta chain came from a study of Ad26.COV2.S vaccination and SARS-CoV-2 variants. Findings and caveats of the study: The TCR-based breadth and depth measures might underestimate overall T cell responses. The authors reported substantial breadth in spike-specific CD8+ and CD4+ T cell responses after vaccination.

Repertoires were generated with immunoSEQ multiplex PCR, while TCRdb's copy carries only in-frame clones and drops some. The sample has 400,000 to 450,000 clones; about 90% are singletons. Treatment indicated: about 20 received Ad26.COV2.S at low or high dose, single or two shots; about five received placebo; per-sample allocation not given. Each sample was drawn 63 days after the first injection (of vaccine or placebo). A Boston adult aged 18-55 years was the donor. The CDR3 loop spans 14 amino acids. CDR1 and CDR2 (germline): MNHEY, SVGAGI. Trimming removed 7 bases at V and 7 bases at J, with 19 bases between. To note about this clone: The antigen is not known.

Sample: peripheral blood, taken in a trial of Ad26.COV2.S vaccine versus placebo. The chain is built from TRBV6-5 and TRBJ1-2, with no clear D. The sequence was collected from a person between 18 and 65 years old who received the Ad26.COV2.S COVID-19 vaccine or a placebo. CDR3 amino acids: CASNHGGASGGYTF. CDR3 DNA: TGTGCCAGCAACCACGGTGGTGCTTCTGGTGGCTACACCTTC.